The 20 T cell receptor beta chains below come from one sample, sequenced in a study of early stage breast cancer tumors. Sequencing was performed with immunoSEQ multiplex PCR; in TCRdb, only in-frame clones are kept and a portion is missing. The sample contains around 9,000 clones, 65% to 75% of which appear only once. Sequencing input: normal breast tissue next to the tumor. These receptor sequences come from a person between 60 and 69 years old with breast cancer.

This chain links TRBV4-2 with TRBJ2-7, with 9 bases that match TRBD1. The CDR3 runs 15 residues. Germline loops: CDR1 LGHNA, CDR2 YNFKEQ. V dropped 4 bases and J dropped 0; count of bases not matched to a gene: 4. The DNA for the CDR3 is TGTGCCAGCAGCCCCGGGACAGGGTCCTCCTACGAGCAGTACTTC. Translation gives CASSPGTGSSYEQYF.

V is TRBV4-1 and J is TRBJ1-2, with D uncertain. The CDR3 covers 13 residues. Germline CDR1 is MGHRA and CDR2 is YSYEKL. V lost 11 bases, J lost 4 bases, and 17 bases lay in between. The CDR3 DNA reads as TGCGCCGCAAGTCGGGGAGAGGGCTATGGCTACACCTTC. It specifies CAASRGEGYGYTF.

This rearrangement joins TRBV5-1 to TRBJ2-6; no firm D call. The germline V and J ends were trimmed by 0 bases and 0 bases, with 7 bases remaining between them. Germline CDR1 is SGHRS and CDR2 is YFSETQ. The CDR3 is 16 amino acids. The CDR3 DNA is TGCGCCAGCAGCTTGGAACACACCTCTGGGGCCAACGTCCTGACTTTC. Translating it yields CASSLEHTSGANVLTF.

This sequence joins TRBV19 and TRBJ1-3, with D perhaps matching TRBD1 (5 bases). CDR3 size: 14 residues. Trimming pared 5 bases from V and 4 bases from J, leaving 12 bases between. Germline-derived CDR1 and CDR2 are LNHDA and SQIVND (reference sequence). CDR3 DNA: TGTGCCAGTAGTTCCAGGGCTGGAGGAAACACCATATATTTT. This sequence encodes CASSSRAGGNTIYF.

The chain combines TRBV9 with TRBJ1-1; TRBD1 agrees at 7 bases. J lost 2 bases, V lost 4 bases, and 5 bases had no gene match. CDR3 length: 14 amino acids. Per germline, CDR1 SGDLS and CDR2 YYNGEE. DNA for the CDR3: TGTGCCAGCAGCCCCCGACAGGGAAACACTGAAGCTTTCTTT. Its protein is CASSPRQGNTEAFF. The complete variable domain, with remaining parts taken from reference TRBV9 and TRBJ1-1, reads DSGVTQTPKHLITATGQRVTLRCSPRSGDLSVYWYQQSLDQGLQFLIQYYNGEERAKGNILERFSAQQFPDLHSELNLSSLELGDSALYFCASSPRQGNTEAFFGQGTRLTVV.

This sequence joins TRBV18 and TRBJ1-1; 8 bases are shared with TRBD1. The germline V gene has CDR1 KGHSH and CDR2 LQKENI. The V gene end was trimmed by 4 bases and the J gene end by 6 bases; junction bases not matched to a gene: 10. The length of the CDR3 is 15 residues. The DNA of the CDR3 is TGTGCCAGCTCACGCGACAGGGGAAACTCCGCTGAAGCTTTCTTT. Translating gives CASSRDRGNSAEAFF. Variable domain in full (rest from reference TRBV18 and TRBJ1-1): NAGVMQNPRHLVRRRGQEARLRCSPMKGHSHVYWYRQLPEEGLKFMVYLQKENIIDESGMPKERFSAEFPKEGPSILRIQQVVRGDSAAYFCASSRDRGNSAEAFFGQGTRLTVV.

In its sample, this clone was seen a few times. J is TRBJ2-7 and V is TRBV7-9; TRBD1 agrees at 8 bases. With 6 bases clipped from V and 2 bases from J, the junction kept 6 bases outside the gene matches. This CDR3 comprises 14 residues. Germline CDR1 SEHNR, CDR2 FQNEAQ (reference sequence). In nucleotides, the CDR3 is TGTGCCAGCAGTCCGAGGGGACAGGCCTACGAGCAGTACTTC. It is translated as CASSPRGQAYEQYF.

This chain uses TRBV5-1 with TRBJ2-3; D may be TRBD2 (6 bases). V was pared by 5 bases and J by 1 base, with 20 bases between. The CDR3 has 17 residues. Germline V gene lookup returns CDR1 SGHRS and CDR2 YFSETQ. CDR3 residues: CASSPRETRPGTDTQYF. The CDR3 DNA reads as TGCGCCAGCAGTCCGCGAGAGACTAGACCAGGCACAGATACGCAGTATTTT.

This clone was counted once. J is TRBJ1-1 and V is TRBV29-1; 8 bases line up with TRBD1. The germline CDR1 and CDR2 sequences are SQVTM and ANQGSEA. Trimming removed 3 bases from V and 1 base from J; junction bases left unmatched: 4. This CDR3 has 14 amino acids. The CDR3 nucleotides are TGCAGCGTTGAGTTGGGGACAGGGAACACTGAAGCTTTCTTT. Protein: CSVELGTGNTEAFF.

The gene calls are TRBV27 and TRBJ2-7; D may be TRBD2 (10 bases). The germline V gene encodes CDR1 MNHEY and CDR2 SMNVEV (reference sequence). The CDR3 has 15 amino acids. The V and J ends lost 3 bases and 7 bases respectively, with 19 bases between them. The CDR3 reads CASSFQTSGTGEQYF. DNA of the CDR3: TGTGCCAGCAGTTTCCAAACTAGCGGGACAGGGGAGCAGTACTTC.

As DNA, the CDR3 is TGTGCCAGCAGCCCCGCTGAGGGTTCCTACAATGAGCAGTTCTTC. It encodes CASSPAEGSYNEQFF. The chain has TRBV11-2 and TRBJ2-1; tentative D call: TRBD2 (5 bases). The V and J ends lost 5 bases and 1 base respectively, with 12 bases between them. Germline V gene sequence: CDR1 SGHAT, CDR2 FQNNGV. This CDR3 contains 15 residues. The whole variable domain, remainder taken from reference TRBV11-2 and TRBJ2-1, is EAGVAQSPRYKIIEKRQSVAFWCNPISGHATLYWYQQILGQGPKLLIQFQNNGVVDDSQLPKDRFSAERLKGVDSTLKIQPAKLEDSAVYLCASSPAEGSYNEQFFGPGTRLTVL.

This clone was found once. This CDR3 is CASSFGLAGGTSYEQYF. In DNA, the CDR3 is TGCGCCAGCAGCTTCGGACTAGCGGGAGGAACCTCCTACGAGCAGTACTTC. The V gene is TRBV5-1, the J gene TRBJ2-7; 14 bases line up with TRBD2. V shed 2 bases, J shed 0 bases, and the junction held 4 bases outside the gene matches. This CDR3 has 17 amino acids. Germline loops: CDR1 SGHRS, CDR2 YFSETQ.

This CDR3 is CSVKGQLHLNYGYTF. DNA of the CDR3: TGCAGCGTTAAGGGACAGCTCCACCTTAACTATGGCTACACCTTC. The chain has TRBV29-1 and TRBJ1-2; TRBD1 aligns across 7 bases. CDR1 SQVTM and CDR2 ANQGSEA come from the germline V gene. V lost 5 bases, J lost 1 base, and 10 bases stayed unmatched. The CDR3 is 15 amino acids.

The chain links TRBV14 to TRBJ2-7, with D perhaps matching TRBD1 (6 bases). The germline V and J ends were trimmed by 4 bases and 0 bases, with 10 bases remaining between them. In germline, CDR1 is SGHDN, CDR2 FVKESK. The CDR3 totals 14 residues. The CDR3 sequence is CASSPRGASYEQYF. The DNA of the CDR3 is TGTGCCAGCAGCCCCAGGGGCGCCTCCTACGAGCAGTACTTC.

This sequence joins TRBV7-8 and TRBJ2-3; TRBD1 matches at 10 bases. This CDR3 region has 16 residues. V lost 5 bases, J lost 4 bases, and 9 bases stayed unmatched. CDR1 is SGHVS, CDR2 FQNEAQ, per germline. CDR3 DNA sequence: TGTGCCAGCAGCCCGGGACAGGGGTACAACCCAGATACGCAGTATTTT. Protein: CASSPGQGYNPDTQYF.

This clone has only a few counts. The genes are TRBV7-8 and TRBJ2-5; tentative D call: TRBD2 (6 bases). CDR3 length equals 15 residues. V lost 3 bases and J 2 bases, leaving 13 bases between the germline ends. The germline V gene encodes CDR1 SGHVS and CDR2 FQNEAQ. The CDR3 loop reads CASSFGLARQETQYF. The CDR3 DNA reads TGTGCCAGCAGCTTTGGTCTAGCGAGACAAGAGACCCAGTACTTC.

V is TRBV7-2 and J is TRBJ1-5, with TRBD1 matching over 7 bases. CDR1 and CDR2 (germline): SGHTA, FQGNSA. The CDR3 spans 13 residues. V was clipped by 3 bases and J by 7 bases; unmatched bases: 3. The DNA of the CDR3 is TGTGCCAGCAGCTTCGACAGGGTGCAGCCCCAGCATTTT. The encoded protein is CASSFDRVQPQHF.

By frequency in the sample, this clone is medium-sized (0.01 to 0.1%). J is TRBJ2-2 and V is TRBV9; D remains ambiguous. The V gene lost 3 bases and the J gene lost 1 base, with 4 bases spanning the gap. This CDR3 spans 13 amino acids. Germline loops: CDR1 SGDLS, CDR2 YYNGEE. In nucleotides, the CDR3 is TGTGCCAGCAGCGCCCAGAACACCGGGGAGCTGTTTTTT. Its translation is CASSAQNTGELFF. The full variable domain, with the rest looked up from reference TRBV9 and TRBJ2-2, is DSGVTQTPKHLITATGQRVTLRCSPRSGDLSVYWYQQSLDQGLQFLIQYYNGEERAKGNILERFSAQQFPDLHSELNLSSLELGDSALYFCASSAQNTGELFFGEGSRLTVL.

The CDR3 nucleotides read TGTGCCAGCAGCTTTCAGAGGAACGGAGAGACCCAGTACTTC. Protein: CASSFQRNGETQYF. This chain connects TRBV7-2 to TRBJ2-5, with D uncertain. The germline CDR1 and CDR2 sequences are SGHTA and FQGNSA. Trimming took 3 bases from V and 4 from J, leaving 12 bases between them. This CDR3 has 14 residues.

This clone was seen a few times. The chain recombines TRBV18 with TRBJ1-5; 9 bases align to TRBD1. This CDR3 contains 17 residues. J was trimmed by 2 bases and V by 0 bases; bases with no gene match: 5. From germline, CDR1 is KGHSH and CDR2 LQKENI. The CDR3 protein is CASSPPAGQGGNQPQHF. The CDR3 nucleotides are TGTGCCAGCTCACCACCGGCGGGACAGGGAGGCAATCAGCCCCAGCATTTT.